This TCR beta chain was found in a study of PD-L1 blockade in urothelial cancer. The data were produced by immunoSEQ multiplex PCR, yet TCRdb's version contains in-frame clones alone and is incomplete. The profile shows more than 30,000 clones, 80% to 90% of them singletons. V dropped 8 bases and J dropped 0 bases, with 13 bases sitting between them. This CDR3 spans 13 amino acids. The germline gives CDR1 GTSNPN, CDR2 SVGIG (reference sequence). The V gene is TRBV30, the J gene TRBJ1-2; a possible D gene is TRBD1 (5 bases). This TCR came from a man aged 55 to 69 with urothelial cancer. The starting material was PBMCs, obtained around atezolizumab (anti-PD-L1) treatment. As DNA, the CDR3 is TGTGCCGCTAAAGGGGCAGCTAACTATGGCTACACCTTC. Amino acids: CAAKGAANYGYTF.